This TCR beta chain was obtained from a study of cytomegalovirus exposure and HLA in healthy donors. Both 60 Vbeta primers and 13 Jbeta primers went into the PCR. Produced via immunoSEQ multiplex PCR; TCRdb's table is partial and in-frame only. The table includes about 170,000 clones, approximately 77% detected once. The V segment lost 6 bases and the J segment 9 bases; nucleotides outside the gene matches: 11. The CDR3 contains 14 residues. Germline-derived CDR1 and CDR2 are MRHNA and SNTAGT. V gene TRBV6-4 combines with J gene TRBJ2-1, with 7 bases aligning to TRBD1. Sequenced sample: PBMCs. This TCR derives from a male donor in good health and CMV-seronegative. CDR3: CASRGQGVGGEQFF. CDR3 bases: TGTGCCAGCAGAGGGCAGGGGGTTGGTGGTGAGCAGTTCTTC.